This TCR beta chain was captured in a study of vaccination effects on CD4 cells after COVID-19. Comments on this clone: Its antigen is undetermined.

Expansion of antigen-specific CD4+ T cells with viral peptide pools was carried out by the ViraFEST assay before sequencing. Once cultured for 10 to 11 days, the cells underwent separation to obtain CD4+ T cells. None of these healthy vaccinees had been infected with SARS-CoV-2 before vaccination. Days 3 and 7 were when half the medium was replaced with IL-2 medium. Germline V CDR1 and CDR2: SGHTS, YDEGEE. After removal of 8 bases from V and 0 bases from J, the junction contained 17 bases not matched to a gene. This CDR3 region has 18 residues. Data came from immunoSEQ multiplex PCR; TCRdb stores just in-frame clones and leaves some out. Of fewer than 85,000 clones listed, 60% to 85% are singletons. Study-wide points: Healthy vaccinees had only 1 of 255 vaccine-induced clones cross-react with common cold coronaviruses.

This TCR was sampled from a human donor who received a COVID-19 vaccine. Sequencing used CD4+ T cells from PBMCs cultured with SARS-CoV-2 spike peptides, obtained before COVID-19 vaccination. The V and J genes are TRBV5-8 and TRBJ2-3, with 8 bases fitting TRBD2. Here the CDR3 DNA reads TGTGCCAGTCCAGAATTCCCCCCGCGGGGGGTGAGCACAGATACGCAGTATTTT. Encoded protein: CASPEFPPRGVSTDTQYF.